The source of this T cell receptor beta chain is a study of neurological immune-mediated disorders. Study-wide context: Of about 34 multiple sclerosis patients, some 31 were relapsing-remitting and 3 secondary progressive.

TCRdb re-analysed the 5' RACE reads in MiXCR, keeping a single row per CDR3 protein. The sample lists 90,000 to 150,000 distinct CDR3 sequences, 3% to 3.5% occurring once. Trimming removed 5 bases at V and 0 bases at J, with 8 bases between. The CDR3 consists of 15 residues. In its sample, this clonotype was seen many times. This receptor was obtained from a woman aged 25-40 years with multiple sclerosis. The V call is TRBV12-3 or TRBV12-4, the J call TRBJ2-6; D remains unclear. Material: PBMCs. In nucleotides, the CDR3 is TGTGCCAGCAGTAACACAGCCTCTGGGGCCAACGTCCTGACTTTC. This codes for CASSNTASGANVLTF.